Below, 5 T cell receptor beta chains from the same sample are listed, as sequenced in a study of T cells in Graves' hyperthyroidism and ophthalmopathy (dated by TCRdb to 2018 to 2020). The method behind the library was multiplex PCR. TCRdb records Illumina HiSeq 2000 as the sequencer. The TCR beta CDR3 regions were amplified from RNA transcripts. The first round of RT-PCR for the TCR CDR3 was performed with the HTBI primer set and the Qiagen OneStep RT-PCR kit. Clones were called with MiXCR by TCRdb after fastp trimmed the public reads at Q25, and only in-frame beta chains were retained. Identical CDR3 protein sequences are pooled into one entry, listed with their most common genes and DNA. The sample contains 550,000 to 800,000 distinct CDR3 sequences, over 15% of them found a single time. Together, the top ten hold roughly 8% of the sample. What was sequenced was blood. These receptors all come from a man aged 18 to 30 with Graves' hyperthyroidism.

The chain couples TRBV20-1 to TRBJ1-4; 11 bases are shared with TRBD1. V lost 2 bases to trimming and J lost 8 bases; unmatched junction nucleotides: 4. Germline V gene lookup returns CDR1 DFQATT and CDR2 SNEGSKA (reference sequence). The CDR3 is made up of 14 amino acids. The CDR3 nucleotides read TGCAGTGCTAGATGGGGACAGGGGGTGGAAAAACTGTTTTTT. Amino acid sequence: CSARWGQGVEKLFF.

V is TRBV7-2 and J is TRBJ2-6, with 9 bases fitting TRBD1. CDR1 and CDR2 from the germline V gene are SGHTA and FQGNSA. The junction had 11 bases not matched to a gene; V was cut back by 5 bases and J by 0 bases. This CDR3 comprises 19 residues. The CDR3 loop is CASSRGGTGITSGANVLTF. For the CDR3, the DNA is TGTGCCAGCAGCCGGGGCGGGACAGGGATTACCTCTGGGGCCAACGTCCTGACTTTC.

The table lists this clonotype with many counts. The chain joins TRBV6-1 to TRBJ2-7, with 14 bases identical to TRBD2. There are 14 residues in the CDR3. Trimming at V came to 5 bases and at J to 7 bases, leaving 4 bases not matched to a gene. Germline assignment: CDR1 MNHNS and CDR2 SASEGT. The CDR3 bases are TGTGCCAGCAGTAAGGGACTAGCGGGAGTTGAGCAGTACTTC. Protein product: CASSKGLAGVEQYF.

This clonotype occurred many times. This chain uses TRBV30 with TRBJ2-7; TRBD1 aligns across 10 bases. This CDR3 region has 14 residues. V lost 4 bases to trimming and J lost 5 bases; unmatched junction nucleotides: 8. The germline V gene has CDR1 GTSNPN and CDR2 SVGIG (reference sequence). Here the CDR3 reads CAWTRDRGWDEQYF. The CDR3 DNA reads TGTGCCTGGACCAGGGACAGGGGTTGGGACGAGCAGTACTTC.

CDR3 coding DNA: TGCGCCAGCAGCTTGGAGGGATCCCCGGACTACCAAGAGACCCAGTACTTC. Protein: CASSLEGSPDYQETQYF. The chain recombines TRBV5-1 with TRBJ2-5; TRBD2 is a possible D gene (5 bases). Per the germline V gene, CDR1 is SGHRS and CDR2 is YFSETQ. Trimming removed 0 bases at V and 0 bases at J, with 15 bases between. The CDR3 has 17 amino acids.